These 17 T cell receptor beta chains were all obtained from the same sample, sequenced in a study of blood T cell repertoires in COVID-19. The repertoire was sequenced with immunoSEQ multiplex PCR; TCRdb's copy has only in-frame clones and lacks some. Of hundreds of thousands of clones listed, around four fifths are singletons. Sequencing was performed on peripheral blood. The receptors come from a woman aged 80 or over with active or convalescent COVID-19.

CDR3 sequence (DNA): TGTGCCAGCAGCTCCGCGGGACAGGGGTCCTCTGGGGCCAACGTCCTGACTTTC. This gives the protein CASSSAGQGSSGANVLTF. The chain has TRBV5-4 and TRBJ2-6; 10 positions match TRBD1. V shed 3 bases and J 0 bases; nucleotides not matched to a gene: 6. The CDR3 totals 18 residues. The germline CDR1 and CDR2 sequences are SGHNT and YYREEE (reference sequence).

The gene calls are TRBV11-3 and TRBJ1-1; 7 bases match TRBD1. CDR1 is SGHNT and CDR2 is YENEEA in the germline V gene. The CDR3 spans 15 residues. V gave up 5 bases and J gave up 2 bases; unmatched junction bases: 8. CDR3 sequence (DNA): TGTGCCAGCAGCGCGGCCGGGACAGACAACACTGAAGCTTTCTTT. As protein: CASSAAGTDNTEAFF. The full variable domain, rest sourced from reference TRBV11-3 and TRBJ1-1, is EAGVVQSPRYKIIEKKQPVAFWCNPISGHNTLYWYLQNLGQGPELLIRYENEEAVDDSQLPKDRFSAERLKGVDSTLKIQPAELGDSAVYLCASSAAGTDNTEAFFGQGTRLTVV.

The sample holds one count of this clone. The genes are TRBV28 and TRBJ1-5; D not certain. The V and J ends lost 3 bases and 6 bases respectively, with 6 bases between them. Germline assignment: CDR1 MDHEN and CDR2 SYDVKM. This CDR3 spans 12 amino acids. This CDR3 is CASSFSGQPQHF. CDR3 nucleotides: TGTGCCAGCAGTTTCTCGGGTCAGCCCCAGCATTTT.

The DNA for the CDR3 is TGTGCCAGCAGCTTGGGAAGGGGGTCCTACAATGAGCAGTTCTTC. Translating it yields CASSLGRGSYNEQFF. The V call is TRBV7-3, the J call TRBJ2-1; TRBD1 is a possible D gene (6 bases). Trimming removed 3 bases at V and 1 base at J, with 10 bases between. In germline, CDR1 is SGHTA, CDR2 FQGTGA. This CDR3 has 15 amino acids.

This clone was seen more than once but under ten times. The V and J genes are TRBV5-4 and TRBJ2-2; 11 positions agree with TRBD2. This CDR3 contains 15 residues. Germline V lookup: CDR1 SGHNT, CDR2 YYREEE (reference sequence). V gave up 0 bases and J gave up 6 bases; unmatched junction bases: 1. The DNA of the CDR3 is TGTGCCAGCAGCTTGGCACTAGCGGGAGCCGGGGAGCTGTTTTTT. Its translation: CASSLALAGAGELFF.

The chain carries TRBV28 and TRBJ2-6; D possibly corresponds to TRBD1 (6 bases). The CDR3 is made up of 18 amino acids. Trimming removed 3 bases from V and 0 bases from J, with 15 bases in between. The V gene's germline CDR1 is MDHEN and CDR2 SYDVKM. The CDR3 DNA is TGTGCCAGCAGTTTTGAATTAGGCAGGGGCTCTGGGGCCAACGTCCTGACTTTC. This encodes CASSFELGRGSGANVLTF.

CDR3 loop: CASSPSLLENSGNTIYF. The CDR3 region has the DNA TGTGCCAGCTCACCAAGTCTTCTAGAAAACTCTGGAAACACCATATATTTT. The chain carries TRBV18 and TRBJ1-3, with D uncertain. Germline V gene lookup returns CDR1 KGHSH and CDR2 LQKENI. This CDR3 contains 17 residues. V shed 2 bases and J shed 0 bases, with 14 bases lying between them. Full variable domain (outside the CDR3, taken from reference TRBV18 and TRBJ1-3): NAGVMQNPRHLVRRRGQEARLRCSPMKGHSHVYWYRQLPEEGLKFMVYLQKENIIDESGMPKERFSAEFPKEGPSILRIQQVVRGDSAAYFCASSPSLLENSGNTIYFGEGSWLTVV.

The chain uses TRBV5-1 and TRBJ2-5, with 10 nucleotides matching TRBD2. V shed 7 bases, J shed 1 base, and the junction held 7 bases outside the gene matches. CDR3 size: 15 residues. From germline, CDR1 is SGHRS and CDR2 YFSETQ. The CDR3 DNA follows: TGCGCCAGCCGCTCATGGACTAGCGGCCAAGAGACCCAGTACTTC. Translating it yields CASRSWTSGQETQYF.

This clone was seen a single time. The chain links TRBV12-5 to TRBJ1-2; TRBD1 might be the D (5 bases). V was clipped by 4 bases and J by 5 bases, with 14 bases between them. Germline V CDR1 and CDR2: LGHNT, FRNRAP. The CDR3 has 14 residues. CDR3 sequence reads: CASGSGEGRYGYTF. The CDR3 coding sequence is TGTGCTAGTGGTTCGGGGGAGGGGAGGTATGGCTACACCTTC.

The chain has TRBV3-1 (or the pseudogene TRBV3-2) and TRBJ1-2, with D maybe TRBD1 (6 bases). CDR3 size: 15 residues. V lost 5 bases and J lost 0, with 13 bases in between. Germline CDR1 is LGHDT and CDR2 is YNNKEL (reference sequence). The CDR3 spells CASSKRDTSNYGYTF. The CDR3 nucleotides are TGTGCCAGCAGCAAACGGGACACGTCTAACTATGGCTACACCTTC.

A few counts support this clone. The J gene is TRBJ1-2, the V gene TRBV5-1; D is possibly TRBD1 (5 bases). The V end lost 4 bases, the J end lost 1 base, and 11 bases lay between the germline ends. Germline V CDR1 and CDR2: SGHRS, YFSETQ. The CDR3 runs 14 residues. The CDR3 is CASSPETVNYGYTF. CDR3 DNA: TGCGCCAGCAGCCCAGAGACAGTTAACTATGGCTACACCTTC.

The J gene is TRBJ2-1, the V gene TRBV27; 7 bases are shared with TRBD2. The CDR3 consists of 15 residues. Trimming took 4 bases from V and 3 from J; bases not matched to a gene: 6. The germline gives CDR1 MNHEY, CDR2 SMNVEV (reference sequence). CDR3: CASSSRLAVYNEQFF. CDR3 DNA sequence: TGTGCCAGCAGTTCCAGGCTAGCGGTCTACAATGAGCAGTTCTTC.

This clone was recorded once. This sequence joins TRBV7-9 and TRBJ1-4, with TRBD1 matching over 7 bases. After removal of 1 base from V and 7 bases from J, the junction contained 6 bases not matched to a gene. The CDR3 extends over 15 amino acids. Germline CDR1 and CDR2: SEHNR and FQNEAQ (reference sequence). The CDR3, as DNA: TGTGCCAGCAGCTTAGGGGGTCGACAGGGTGAAAAACTGTTTTTT. Amino acid sequence: CASSLGGRQGEKLFF.

This clone occurred once. The V gene is TRBV4-3, the J gene TRBJ1-4; D gene unclear. CDR1 is LGHNA and CDR2 is YSLEER in the germline V gene. CDR3 length: 16 residues. V shed 2 bases and J shed 5 bases, with 15 bases lying between them. The CDR3 here is CASSQLSAGTNEKLFF. The CDR3 DNA reads as TGCGCCAGCAGCCAACTGTCGGCAGGAACCAATGAAAAACTGTTTTTT.

The chain carries TRBV7-3 and TRBJ2-7; 8 bases are shared with TRBD2. Looked up from germline, CDR1 is SGHTA and CDR2 is FQGTGA. The CDR3 runs 16 residues. Unmatched junction bases numbered 10, after V lost 5 bases and J lost 1 base. The CDR3 here is CASSPLRTSRSYEQYF. In DNA form, the CDR3 reads TGTGCCAGCAGCCCGCTTAGGACTAGCAGGTCCTACGAGCAGTACTTC.

The chain recombines TRBV24-1 with TRBJ1-5; 8 bases are shared with TRBD1. The trim removed 4 bases at V and 3 bases at J, leaving 10 bases unmatched. Germline-derived CDR1 and CDR2 are KGHDR and SFDVKD. This CDR3 comprises 17 residues. CDR3 region: CATSEPGTGPANQPQHF. The CDR3 DNA reads TGTGCCACCAGTGAACCCGGGACAGGTCCCGCCAATCAGCCCCAGCATTTT.

The chain combines TRBV11-2 with TRBJ1-3; D might be TRBD1 (6 bases). Deletions cut 4 bases from V and 0 bases from J, with 16 bases between. This CDR3 contains 17 residues. The V gene's germline CDR1 is SGHAT and CDR2 FQNNGV. CDR3 sequence reads: CASSSLGQTTSGNTIYF. The CDR3 DNA reads as TGTGCCAGCAGCTCCTTAGGACAGACAACCTCTGGAAACACCATATATTTT.